These 3 T cell receptor beta chains came from one sample sequenced in a study of control samples from healthy donors and cancer patients. Assay: immunoSEQ multiplex PCR; the TCRdb copy retains only in-frame clones and omits some. The sample lists about 140,000 clones, roughly 92% occurring once. The sample was blood. The origin of the receptors is a man aged 25 to 45 in good health.

The DNA of the CDR3 is TGTGCCAGCAGCTCTAAACCACTAGCGAGCTCCTACAATGAGCAGTTCTTC. This sequence encodes CASSSKPLASSYNEQFF. The rearrangement uses TRBV7-9 and TRBJ2-1; 7 bases align to TRBD2. The ends lost 4 bases at V and 0 bases at J; junction bases unmatched: 9. The germline gives CDR1 SEHNR, CDR2 FQNEAQ (reference sequence). This CDR3 is built from 17 residues.

A single count supports this clone. The V and J genes are TRBV29-1 and TRBJ2-1; 11 bases align to TRBD1. The CDR3 is 15 residues long. Trimming at V came to 4 bases and at J to 3 bases, leaving 5 bases not matched to a gene. CDR1 is SQVTM and CDR2 is ANQGSEA in the germline V gene. The DNA of the CDR3 is TGCAGCGTTGGGGCGGGACAGGGGGACTACAATGAGCAGTTCTTC. Its protein is CSVGAGQGDYNEQFF.

The chain carries TRBV29-1 and TRBJ2-3, with no clear D. V lost 6 bases and J lost 10, with 14 bases in between. Germline CDR1 is SQVTM and CDR2 is ANQGSEA. The CDR3 is 11 residues long. The CDR3 loop is CSVEKLVAQYF. CDR3 bases: TGCAGCGTCGAGAAGTTGGTGGCGCAGTATTTT.